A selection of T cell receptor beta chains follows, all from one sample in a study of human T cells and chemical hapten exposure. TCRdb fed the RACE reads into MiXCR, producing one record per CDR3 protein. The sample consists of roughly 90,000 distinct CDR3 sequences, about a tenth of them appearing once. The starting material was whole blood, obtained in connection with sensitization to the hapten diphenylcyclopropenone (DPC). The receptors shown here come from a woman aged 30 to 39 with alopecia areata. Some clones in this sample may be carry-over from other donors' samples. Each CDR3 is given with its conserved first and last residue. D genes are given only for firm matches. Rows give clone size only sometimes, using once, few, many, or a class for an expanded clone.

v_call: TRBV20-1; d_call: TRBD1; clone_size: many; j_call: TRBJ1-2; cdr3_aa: CSASATGGHDYGYTF; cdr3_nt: TGCAGTGCTAGCGCGACAGGGGGTCACGACTATGGCTACACCTTC
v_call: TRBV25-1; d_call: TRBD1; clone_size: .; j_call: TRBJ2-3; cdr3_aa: CASSKGGADTQYF; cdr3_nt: TGTGCCAGCAGTAAAGGGGGCGCAGATACGCAGTATTTT
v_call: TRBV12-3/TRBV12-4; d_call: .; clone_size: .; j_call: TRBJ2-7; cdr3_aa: CASSIRERVEGFYEQYF; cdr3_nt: TGTGCCAGCAGCATAAGGGAGAGGGTAGAGGGGTTCTACGAGCAGTACTTC
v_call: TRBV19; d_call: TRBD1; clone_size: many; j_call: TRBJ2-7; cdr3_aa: CASSIETGPHEQYF; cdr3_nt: TGTGCCAGTAGTATCGAGACAGGGCCCCACGAGCAGTACTTC
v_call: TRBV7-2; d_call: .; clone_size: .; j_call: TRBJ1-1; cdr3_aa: CASSLAGRSEAFF; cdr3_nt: TGTGCCAGCAGCTTAGCAGGGCGTTCTGAAGCTTTCTTT
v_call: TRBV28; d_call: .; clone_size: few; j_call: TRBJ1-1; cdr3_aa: CASSPGRTEAFF; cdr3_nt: TGTGCCAGCAGCCCGGGTCGGACTGAAGCTTTCTTT
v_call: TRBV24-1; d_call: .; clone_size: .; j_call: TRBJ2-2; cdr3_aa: CATSDWQELFF; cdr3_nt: TGTGCCACCAGTGATTGGCAGGAGCTGTTTTTT
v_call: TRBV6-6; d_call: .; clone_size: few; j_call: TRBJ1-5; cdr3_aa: CASSYTDNNQPQHF; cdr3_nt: TGTGCCAGCAGTTACACGGACAACAATCAGCCCCAGCATTTT
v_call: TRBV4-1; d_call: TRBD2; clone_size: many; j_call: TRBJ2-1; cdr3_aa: CASSQDPGLAGPNEQFF; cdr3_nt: TGCGCCAGCAGCCAAGATCCGGGACTAGCCGGGCCCAATGAGCAGTTCTTC
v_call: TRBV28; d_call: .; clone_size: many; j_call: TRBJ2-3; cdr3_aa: CASSEGSTDTQYF; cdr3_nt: TGTGCCAGCAGTGAGGGTAGCACAGATACGCAGTATTTT
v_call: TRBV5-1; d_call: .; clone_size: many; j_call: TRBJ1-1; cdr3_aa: CASSLEGHPEAFF; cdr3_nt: TGCGCCAGCAGCTTAGAGGGACACCCAGAAGCTTTCTTT
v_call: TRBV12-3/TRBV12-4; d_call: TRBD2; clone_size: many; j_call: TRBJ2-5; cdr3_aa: CASSSGTSVYYGEETQYF; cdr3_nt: TGTGCCAGCAGTTCTGGGACTAGCGTATACTATGGGGAAGAGACCCAGTACTTC
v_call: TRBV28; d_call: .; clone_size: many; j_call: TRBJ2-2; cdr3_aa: CASSFVAGELFF; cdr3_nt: TGTGCCAGCAGTTTTGTCGCCGGGGAGCTGTTTTTT
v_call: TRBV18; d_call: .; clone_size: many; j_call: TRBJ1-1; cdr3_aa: CASSPSALNTEAFF; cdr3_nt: TGTGCCAGCTCACCATCCGCCTTGAACACTGAAGCTTTCTTT
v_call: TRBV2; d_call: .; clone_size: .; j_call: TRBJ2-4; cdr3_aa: CASSERTGNIAKNIQYF; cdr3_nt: TGTGCCAGCAGTGAACGTACAGGGAATATAGCCAAAAACATTCAGTACTTC
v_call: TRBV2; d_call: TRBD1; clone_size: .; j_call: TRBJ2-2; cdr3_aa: CASSQITGAGELFF; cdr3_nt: TGTGCCAGCAGCCAAATAACAGGGGCCGGGGAGCTGTTTTTT
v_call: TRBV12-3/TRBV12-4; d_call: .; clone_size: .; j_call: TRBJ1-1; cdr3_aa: CASTVTTGQLRGNTEAFF; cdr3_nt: TGTGCCAGCACCGTTACGACGGGACAACTAAGAGGGAACACTGAAGCTTTCTTT
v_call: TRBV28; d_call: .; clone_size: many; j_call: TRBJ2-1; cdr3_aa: CASSSSGMGSSYNEQFF; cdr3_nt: TGTGCCAGCAGTTCGTCCGGAATGGGGAGCTCCTACAATGAGCAGTTCTTC
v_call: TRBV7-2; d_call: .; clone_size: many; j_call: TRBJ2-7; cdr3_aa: CASSLNRDYEQYF; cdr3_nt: TGTGCCAGCAGCTTGAACAGGGATTACGAGCAGTACTTC
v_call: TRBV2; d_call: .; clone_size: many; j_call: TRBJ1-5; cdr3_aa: CASSEWDTSNQPQHF; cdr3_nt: TGTGCCAGCAGTGAATGGGACACCAGCAATCAGCCCCAGCATTTT
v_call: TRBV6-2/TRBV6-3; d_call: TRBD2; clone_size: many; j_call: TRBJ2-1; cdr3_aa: CASSLAGKYNEQFF; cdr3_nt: TGTGCCAGCAGCCTAGCGGGGAAATACAATGAGCAGTTCTTC
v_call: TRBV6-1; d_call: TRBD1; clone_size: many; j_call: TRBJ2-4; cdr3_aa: CASSDRGRAKNIQYF; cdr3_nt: TGTGCCAGCAGTGACAGGGGGAGAGCCAAAAACATTCAGTACTTC
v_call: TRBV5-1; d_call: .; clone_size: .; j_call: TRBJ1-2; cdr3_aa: CASSLEGRGFYGYTF; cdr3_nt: TGCGCCAGCAGCTTGGAAGGCAGGGGATTCTATGGCTACACCTTC
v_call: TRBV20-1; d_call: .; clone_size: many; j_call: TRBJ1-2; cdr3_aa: CSARDLSRLGSGYTF; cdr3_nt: TGCAGTGCTAGAGATCTTTCCCGGTTAGGTTCTGGCTACACCTTC
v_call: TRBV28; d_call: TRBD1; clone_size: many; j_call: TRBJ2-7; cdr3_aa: CASRTGTGDFEQYF; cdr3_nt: TGTGCCAGCAGGACCGGGACAGGGGATTTCGAGCAGTACTTC
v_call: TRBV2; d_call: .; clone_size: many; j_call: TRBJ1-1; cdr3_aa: CASSEGLLNTEAFF; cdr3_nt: TGTGCCAGCAGTGAAGGGCTGCTGAACACTGAAGCTTTCTTT
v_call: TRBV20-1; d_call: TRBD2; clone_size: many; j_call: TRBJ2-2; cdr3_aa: CSATRTSGRGTGELFF; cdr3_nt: TGCAGTGCTACGCGGACTAGCGGGAGAGGAACCGGGGAGCTGTTTTTT
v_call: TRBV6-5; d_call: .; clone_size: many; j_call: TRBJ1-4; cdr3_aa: CASSRTVDNEKLFF; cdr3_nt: TGTGCCAGCAGCAGGACAGTTGATAATGAAAAACTGTTTTTT
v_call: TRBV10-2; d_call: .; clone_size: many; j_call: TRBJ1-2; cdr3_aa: CASSLDWMWANYGYTF; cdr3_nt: TGCGCCAGCAGCCTAGACTGGATGTGGGCTAACTATGGCTACACCTTC
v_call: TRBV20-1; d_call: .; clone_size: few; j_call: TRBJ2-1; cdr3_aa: CSAPNRDKLAYNEQFF; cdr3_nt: TGCAGTGCCCCCAACAGGGATAAACTCGCCTACAATGAGCAGTTCTTC
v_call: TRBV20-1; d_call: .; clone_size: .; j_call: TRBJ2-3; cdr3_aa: CSARDTGGADTQYF; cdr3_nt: TGCAGTGCTAGAGATACGGGTGGCGCAGATACGCAGTATTTT
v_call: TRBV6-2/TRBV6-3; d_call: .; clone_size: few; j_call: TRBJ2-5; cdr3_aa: CASRGPQETQYF; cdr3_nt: TGTGCCAGCCGGGGCCCCCAAGAGACCCAGTACTTC
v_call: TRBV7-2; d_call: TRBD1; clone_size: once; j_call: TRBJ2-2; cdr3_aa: CASSPGDRRTGELFF; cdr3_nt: TGTGCCAGCAGCCCCGGGGACAGGCGGACCGGGGAGCTGTTTTTT
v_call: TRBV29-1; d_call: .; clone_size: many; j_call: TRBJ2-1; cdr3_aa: CSVETDVGWNEQFF; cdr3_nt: TGCAGCGTTGAAACAGACGTTGGGTGGAATGAGCAGTTCTTC
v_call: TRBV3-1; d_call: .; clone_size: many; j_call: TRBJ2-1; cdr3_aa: CASSPWGTYNEQFF; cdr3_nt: TGTGCCAGCAGCCCCTGGGGTACATACAATGAGCAGTTCTTC
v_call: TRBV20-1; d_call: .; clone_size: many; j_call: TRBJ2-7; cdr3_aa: CSAFTSLNSYEQYF; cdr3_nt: TGCAGTGCTTTTACTAGCCTTAACTCCTACGAGCAGTACTTC
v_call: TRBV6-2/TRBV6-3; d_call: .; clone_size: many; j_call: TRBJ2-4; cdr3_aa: CASSYSSGGTLAKNIQYF; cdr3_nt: TGTGCCAGCAGTTACTCGAGTGGGGGGACCCTAGCCAAAAACATTCAGTACTTC
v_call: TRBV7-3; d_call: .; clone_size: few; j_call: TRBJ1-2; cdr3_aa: CASSLQGLYGYTF; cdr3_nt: TGTGCCAGCAGCTTACAGGGATTATATGGCTACACCTTC
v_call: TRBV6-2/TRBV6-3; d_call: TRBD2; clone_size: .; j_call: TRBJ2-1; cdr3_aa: CASSPFSGTGDEQFF; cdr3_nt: TGTGCCAGCAGCCCATTCAGCGGGACGGGCGATGAGCAGTTCTTC
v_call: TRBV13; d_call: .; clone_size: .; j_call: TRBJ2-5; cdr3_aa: CASSQEGPQQTQYF; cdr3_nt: TGTGCCAGCAGTCAAGAAGGCCCCCAACAGACCCAGTACTTC
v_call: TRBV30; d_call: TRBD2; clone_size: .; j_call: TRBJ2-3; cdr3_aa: CAWRSKGGGFTDTQYF; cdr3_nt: TGTGCCTGGAGATCTAAAGGCGGGGGATTCACAGATACGCAGTATTTT